This passage covers 15 T cell receptor beta chains from one sample sequenced in a study of OX40 agonist ivuxolimab in advanced cancers. Only in-frame clones appear in the TCRdb table, and some are missing; sequencing was by immunoSEQ multiplex PCR. This table has 55,000 to 75,000 clones, about nine tenths appearing once. Sequenced here: CD4+ or CD8+ T cells sorted from blood, sampled in a trial of the OX40 agonist ivuxolimab. The source of these receptors is an adult with an advanced solid tumor such as melanoma, head and neck, liver or kidney cancer.

This clone has just a few counts. This chain uses TRBV5-4 with TRBJ2-7; 8 nucleotides align to TRBD2. CDR1 SGHNT and CDR2 YYREEE come from the germline V gene (reference sequence). Trimming took 1 base from V and 5 from J; bases not matched to a gene: 8. This CDR3 is 15 amino acids long. Here the CDR3 DNA reads TGTGCCAGCAGCTTGAAGACCCGGGGGGGAGACGAGCAGTACTTC. Its protein is CASSLKTRGGDEQYF.

The chain combines TRBV2 with TRBJ1-5; no clear D. The V gene's germline CDR1 is SNHLY and CDR2 FYNNEI. The CDR3 is made up of 13 amino acids. With 7 bases removed from V and 5 bases from J, the gap between germline ends came to 12 bases. Written as DNA, the CDR3 is TGTGCCAGCAAAAGAATAGCGGATCAGCCCCAGCATTTT. Encoded protein: CASKRIADQPQHF.

CDR3 sequence: CASSVSGYSGANVLTF. The CDR3 region has the DNA TGTGCCAGCAGCGTATCAGGGTATTCAGGGGCCAACGTCCTGACTTTC. V is TRBV9 and J is TRBJ2-6; possibly TRBD1 for D (5 bases). V was trimmed by 1 base and J by 4 bases, leaving 12 bases between them. Germline V lookup: CDR1 SGDLS, CDR2 YYNGEE. The CDR3 runs to 16 residues. Combining the CDR3 with reference TRBV9 and TRBJ2-6 gives the whole variable domain DSGVTQTPKHLITATGQRVTLRCSPRSGDLSVYWYQQSLDQGLQFLIQYYNGEERAKGNILERFSAQQFPDLHSELNLSSLELGDSALYFCASSVSGYSGANVLTFGAGSRLTVL.

This chain connects TRBV7-2 to TRBJ2-1; no clear D. The CDR3 spans 14 residues. CDR1 is SGHTA, CDR2 FQGNSA, per germline. Trimming took 5 bases from V and 10 from J, leaving 18 bases between them. This chain's CDR3 is CASSPGWASGEQFF. As DNA, the CDR3 is TGTGCCAGCAGCCCCGGCTGGGCCTCCGGGGAGCAGTTCTTC.

This CDR3 is CASSLMGGDTQYF. The CDR3 DNA reads TGTGCCAGCAGCCTAATGGGGGGAGATACGCAGTATTTT. V and J are TRBV7-2 and TRBJ2-3; D is possibly TRBD2 (6 bases). This CDR3 has 13 residues. Germline loops: CDR1 SGHTA, CDR2 FQGNSA. The V end lost 5 bases, the J end lost 5 bases, and 11 bases lay between the germline ends.

J is TRBJ1-4 and V is TRBV5-6, with 7 bases that match TRBD1. From germline, CDR1 is SGHDT and CDR2 YYEEEE. The trim removed 4 bases at V and 7 bases at J, leaving 13 bases unmatched. The CDR3 length is 16 residues. CDR3 coding DNA: TGTGCCAGCAGCACCAGACAGGGCCTACCTCTTGAAAAACTGTTTTTT. Translated, it gives CASSTRQGLPLEKLFF.

This sequence joins TRBV20-1 and TRBJ2-1; D gene uncertain. Germline loops: CDR1 DFQATT, CDR2 SNEGSKA (reference sequence). The CDR3 runs to 10 residues. The ends were cut back, 1 base at V and 10 bases at J, with 5 bases in the middle. This CDR3 reads CSARVLEQFF. The CDR3 DNA is TGCAGTGCTAGAGTACTAGAGCAGTTCTTC.

This rearrangement joins TRBV10-3 to TRBJ1-2; D unclear. This CDR3 region has 8 residues. Germline values: CDR1 ENHRY, CDR2 SYGVKD. V dropped 5 bases and J dropped 13 bases, with 5 bases sitting between them. CDR3 protein: CAISYLTF. CDR3 nucleotides: TGTGCCATCAGTTATCTCACCTTC.

V is TRBV2 and J is TRBJ2-7; 8 bases line up with TRBD1. This CDR3 has 14 amino acids. Looked up from germline, CDR1 is SNHLY and CDR2 is FYNNEI. V shed 6 bases and J 2 bases; nucleotides not matched to a gene: 6. The CDR3 DNA is TGTGCCAGCAGAAACCGACAGGGGCCCTACGAGCAGTACTTC. Encoded protein: CASRNRQGPYEQYF.

Of note for this clone: Other DNA sequences within the sample encode an identical CDR3. The V gene is TRBV20-1, the J gene TRBJ1-1, with D unresolved. Per germline, CDR1 DFQATT and CDR2 SNEGSKA (reference sequence). CDR3 size: 11 residues. V shed 5 bases and J shed 1 base, with 5 bases lying between them. In nucleotides, the CDR3 is TGCAGTGCTCCCGCGAACACTGAAGCTTTCTTT. As protein: CSAPANTEAFF.

This clone has a handful of counts. The chain couples TRBV11-2 to TRBJ1-5; D not certain. Germline-derived CDR1 and CDR2 are SGHAT and FQNNGV. The CDR3 contains 13 residues. V shed 1 base and J shed 5 bases, with 6 bases lying between them. CDR3 nucleotides: TGTGCCAGCAGCTTAGGCCTAGATCAGCCCCAGCATTTT. Protein sequence: CASSLGLDQPQHF.

The gene calls are TRBV10-3 and TRBJ2-3; TRBD2 aligns across 9 bases. Unmatched junction bases numbered 14, after V lost 6 bases and J lost 4 bases. Germline V gene lookup returns CDR1 ENHRY and CDR2 SYGVKD. This CDR3 is 17 amino acids long. CDR3 sequence (DNA): TGTGCCATCAGCACCCCTTTGGCGGGGGGGCCGGCAGATACGCAGTATTTT. Translated, it gives CAISTPLAGGPADTQYF.

The chain recombines TRBV4-1 with TRBJ1-1; perhaps TRBD1 as D (5 bases). The CDR3 length is 16 residues. Trimming removed 2 bases at V and 3 bases at J, with 16 bases between. CDR1 MGHRA and CDR2 YSYEKL come from the germline V gene. In DNA, the CDR3 is TGCGCCAGCAGCCAAACGGGAACACGGGGCTACACTGAAGCTTTCTTT. It yields the protein CASSQTGTRGYTEAFF.

The count of this clone is one. V usage is TRBV30 and J usage is TRBJ2-5; tentatively, D is TRBD2 (6 bases). This CDR3 contains 13 residues. CDR1 is GTSNPN and CDR2 is SVGIG in the germline V gene (reference sequence). V dropped 5 bases and J dropped 8 bases, with 18 bases sitting between them. Here the CDR3 reads CAWLGGRPQTQYF. As DNA, the CDR3 is TGTGCCTGGTTGGGGGGACGGCCCCAAACCCAGTACTTC.

The V gene is TRBV30, the J gene TRBJ1-5; D is uncertain. Between the trimmed V and J ends, which lost 2 bases and 2 bases, there was a span of 7 bases. Germline V gene data show CDR1 as GTSNPN and CDR2 as SVGIG (reference sequence). This CDR3 is 13 amino acids long. Written as DNA, the CDR3 is TGTGCCTGGAGTCCGGGTGGCAATCAGCCCCAGCATTTT. Protein sequence: CAWSPGGNQPQHF.